This T cell receptor (beta chain) was found in a study of blood T cell repertoires in COVID-19. Cohort allocation depended upon clinical history that participants reported. V lost 4 bases, J lost 7 bases, and 16 bases stayed unmatched. The length of the CDR3 is 18 residues. CDR1 and CDR2 (germline): SGHTA, FQGNSA. Libraries were prepared by immunoSEQ multiplex PCR; TCRdb keeps only in-frame clonotypes and omits some of them. The data show a few hundred thousand clones, 85% to 90% seen once. The receptor was isolated from a man aged 18 to 30 who had recovered from COVID-19. This chain uses TRBV7-2 with TRBJ1-6; 7 bases map to TRBD1. Sequencing was done on a sample of PBMCs or T cells enriched from blood (not recorded which). Written as DNA, the CDR3 is TGTGCCAGCAGCTCCGCCGGATATGGGACAGCCCTAAATTCACCCCTCCACTTT. It codes for CASSSAGYGTALNSPLHF.